The rows below give T cell receptor beta chains drawn from one sample of a study of blood T cell repertoires in COVID-19. The method was immunoSEQ multiplex PCR; TCRdb's version includes in-frame clones alone and lacks a portion of them. The sample consists of 130,000 to 150,000 clones, about 89% of them appearing once. The sequenced sample consisted of PBMCs or T cells enriched from blood (not recorded which). The receptors here all came from a man in his 60s who had recovered from COVID-19. CDR3s include the opening cysteine and the closing phenylalanine or tryptophan. Clone size, where shown, is once, few, many, or a class for clones that have expanded.

V gene,clone size,CDR3 protein
TRBV27,once,CASSLAGLSGNTIYF
TRBV3-1/TRBV3-2,.,CASSQGRGIQPQHF
TRBV19,once,CASAPSSSSYNEQFF
TRBV2,.,CASTGQGGELFF
TRBV27,.,CASSGGTFPYEQYF
TRBV10-1,.,CASLPTSGDTDTQYF
TRBV12-3/TRBV12-4,.,CASRLVPGNTIYF
TRBV15,.,CATSRWRGGLETGELFF
TRBV6-5,few,CASSKDTLYEQYF
TRBV6-6,.,CASSPSAANYGYTF
TRBV6-5,.,CATTYSAGITNEKLFF
TRBV6-5,.,CATKPPGTGKWGYTF
TRBV5-5,.,CASSFRGEGAQYF
TRBV18,.,CASSPPSSYEQYF
TRBV3-1/TRBV3-2,.,CASSQAQGGMIDTQYF
TRBV27,.,CASSLRDRDSGYTF
TRBV7-9,.,CATRTSDTQYF
TRBV29-1,few,CSVRTLRNLNTEAFF
TRBV7-6,few,CASSLVQGWNEQFF
TRBV4-1,.,CASSQDASGGQYF
TRBV11-2,.,CASSLGAGGTDTQYF
TRBV28,.,CASSLSNTGELFF
TRBV3-1/TRBV3-2,.,CASSQEGLVGHEQFF
TRBV28,.,CASSSQGLNTEAFF
TRBV24-1,.,CATSDLARGAATGELFF
TRBV7-9,once,CASSVQASRGYTF
TRBV10-3,.,CAILASGGDLNEQFF
TRBV29-1,once,CSVAPSDRGYTEAFF
TRBV6-5,.,CASSYYPSGGKGPQHF
TRBV3-1/TRBV3-2,.,CASSLRDPRGKETQYF
TRBV19,.,CASSQSSGGFWEQFF
TRBV5-1,.,CASSLVGSTAYEQYF
TRBV28,.,CASSFRGSSPLHF
TRBV27,.,CASSPRQGSHNEQFF
TRBV9,once,CASSVAWTGGGGYTF
TRBV7-3,.,CASSLVPGGEAFF
TRBV30,.,CAWSPPDRPAVGYTF
TRBV28,.,CASSTSRLGEDGYTF
TRBV27,once,CASSLSRYTEAFF
TRBV28,.,CASSGKFRGLGNQPQHF
TRBV28,.,CASSVLSGANVLTF
TRBV28,.,CATQGGGTRYYGYTF
TRBV7-9,.,CASSLEDRVYEQYF
TRBV7-6,.,CASSFQPGQGAFEQYF
TRBV25-1,.,CASSVRGKDQPQHF
TRBV11-1,.,CASSSSGGRSDTQYF
TRBV7-8,.,CASSLSAGGGYTF
TRBV2,.,CASGTGVGETQYF
TRBV7-9,.,CASSPTDYGYTF
TRBV29-1,.,CSVEGRGTGVNTEAFF